Here is one TCR beta chain with its context. As processed by the authors: Using reference gene primer amplification, nucleated cell counts were estimated. Here immunoSEQ multiplex PCR was the method, and the copy in TCRdb shows in-frame clones only, minus some. V, J and clone size are taken as reported in that table, and D and trimming were inferred from the DNA itself. The sample contains about 140,000 clones, almost 85% of which appear only once. These data are taken from a study of blood T cell repertoires in COVID-19. Study-level background: Sites in the United States, Italy and Spain provided acute and convalescent COVID-19 samples.

Study members were between about 18 and 100 years old and lived in 20 to 30 US regions. Sequencing was performed on PBMCs or T cells enriched from blood (not recorded which). The source of this sequence is a woman aged 45-60 years with acute COVID-19.

The CDR3 loop reads CASSFSTTGSSTDTQYF. As DNA, the CDR3 is TGTGCCAGCAGCTTCTCTACGACAGGCTCTAGCACAGATACGCAGTATTTT. This sequence joins TRBV7-8 and TRBJ2-3; the D gene is possibly TRBD1 (6 bases). V shed 3 bases and J shed 0 bases, with 16 bases lying between them. CDR1 is SGHVS, CDR2 FQNEAQ, per germline. This CDR3 has 17 residues. Using reference TRBV7-8 and TRBJ2-3 for the parts outside the CDR3, the full variable domain is GAGVSQSPRYKVAKRGQDVALRCDPISGHVSLFWYQQALGQGPEFLTYFQNEAQLDKSGLPSDRFFAERPEGSVSTLKIQRTQQEDSAVYLCASSFSTTGSSTDTQYFGPGTRLTVL.